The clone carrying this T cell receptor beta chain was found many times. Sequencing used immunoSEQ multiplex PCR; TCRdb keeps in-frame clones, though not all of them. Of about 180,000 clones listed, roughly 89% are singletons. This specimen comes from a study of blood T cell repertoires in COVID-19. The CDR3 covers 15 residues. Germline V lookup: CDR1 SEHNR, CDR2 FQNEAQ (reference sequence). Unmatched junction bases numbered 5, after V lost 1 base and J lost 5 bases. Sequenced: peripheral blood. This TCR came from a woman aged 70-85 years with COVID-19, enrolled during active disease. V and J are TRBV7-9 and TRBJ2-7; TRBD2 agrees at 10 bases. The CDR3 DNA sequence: TGTGCCAGCAGCTTAGGGCTAGCGGGAGTCCACGAGCAGTACTTC. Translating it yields CASSLGLAGVHEQYF.